This entry lists 11 T cell receptor beta chains sequenced from one sample in a study of T cell repertoires in aging, cancer and after chemotherapy. TRB rearrangements spanning V, D and J were amplified using mixed TRB-A/B primers. TCRdb independently ran MiXCR on the multiplex PCR reads; one entry per CDR3 protein. The sample lists 7,500 to 8,500 distinct CDR3 sequences; 32% were seen once. The template was genomic DNA from peripheral blood, not RNA. Specimen: blood. The receptors derive from a human donor in good health.

The chain's CDR3 is CASSLSRSYEQYF. CDR3 DNA sequence: TGTGCCAGCAGTCTCTCTCGCTCCTACGAGCAGTACTTC. The chain is built from TRBV27 and TRBJ2-7; D gene unclear. CDR1 is MNHEY and CDR2 is SMNVEV in the germline V gene (reference sequence). The CDR3 length is 13 residues. Trimming cost V 5 bases and J 0 bases, with 8 bases left between them.

J is TRBJ1-2 and V is TRBV5-1; D possibly corresponds to TRBD1 (6 bases). V lost 1 base to trimming and J lost 0 bases, with 31 bases between them. The CDR3 is made up of 22 amino acids. Germline V gene sequence: CDR1 SGHRS, CDR2 YFSETQ. CDR3 sequence (DNA): TGCGCCAGCAGCTTGAGTTTCTGGGCAGGGGCCGTGCGGATTTCGCCTAACTATGGCTACACCTTC. This gives the protein CASSLSFWAGAVRISPNYGYTF.

This clonotype is labeled as medium-sized (0.01 to 0.1%). The J gene is TRBJ2-3, the V gene TRBV29-1; no clear D. CDR3 length: 14 residues. V was trimmed by 4 bases and J by 1 base, leaving 12 bases between them. Germline CDR1 and CDR2: SQVTM and ANQGSEA. CDR3 in amino acids: CSVVASGGTDTQYF. The CDR3 DNA reads TGCAGCGTTGTGGCCAGTGGGGGCACAGATACGCAGTATTTT.

The rearrangement uses TRBV19 and TRBJ1-1; possibly TRBD1 for D (6 bases). V shed 7 bases and J shed 10 bases, with 22 bases lying between them. Germline CDR1 reads LNHDA; CDR2 reads SQIVND (reference sequence). This CDR3 region has 14 residues. The CDR3 sequence is CASTTSETGVAAFF. CDR3 nucleotides: TGTGCCAGTACAACCTCGGAGACAGGAGTAGCAGCTTTCTTT.

This clonotype has only a few counts. The chain recombines TRBV6-5 with TRBJ1-4; D may be TRBD1 (5 bases). V shed 6 bases and J shed 8 bases, with 25 bases lying between them. Germline V gene lookup returns CDR1 MNHEY and CDR2 SVGAGI. The CDR3 is made up of 17 amino acids. CDR3 region: CASSKGVRDLLEEKLFF. CDR3 nucleotides: TGTGCCAGCAGCAAAGGGGTCAGGGACCTCCTAGAGGAAAAACTGTTTTTT.

In this sample, this clonotype turned up a few times. The genes are TRBV6-2 or TRBV6-3 and TRBJ1-1; 8 bases align to TRBD1. CDR1 and CDR2 from the germline V gene are MNHEY and SVGEGT. This CDR3 contains 16 residues. V trimming: 6 bases; J trimming: 1 base; junction bases outside the gene matches: 10. The CDR3 DNA is TGTGCCAGCAGGACCGGGACAGGCAGAAGGAACACTGAAGCTTTCTTT. The encoded protein is CASRTGTGRRNTEAFF.

Here the CDR3 DNA reads TGTGCCAGCAGCCCTTCTCGGGGTAGCTCCTACGAGCAGTACTTC. It is translated as CASSPSRGSSYEQYF. The chain couples TRBV6-2 or TRBV6-3 to TRBJ2-7, with a tentative D call TRBD2 (5 bases). The CDR3 has 15 residues. CDR1 MNHEY and CDR2 SVGEGT come from the germline V gene. V was trimmed by 6 bases and J by 0 bases, leaving 15 bases between them.

This rearrangement joins TRBV5-5 to TRBJ1-6; D is perhaps TRBD1 (6 bases). V was shortened by 2 bases and J by 8 bases, with 11 bases between the two germline ends. CDR3 length: 14 amino acids. The germline CDR1 and CDR2 sequences are SGHKS and YYEKEE (reference sequence). The CDR3 nucleotides are TGTGCCAGCAGCTTACAGGGTAATGATTCACCCCTCCACTTT. Protein product: CASSLQGNDSPLHF.

This clonotype showed up just a few times. The chain has TRBV12-3 or TRBV12-4 and TRBJ2-5, with 7 positions matching TRBD2. J was trimmed by 5 bases and V by 1 base; bases with no gene match: 4. This CDR3 contains 14 residues. CDR3 bases: TGTGCCAGCAGTTTAGGGGAGGGAAGGGAGACCCAGTACTTC. Translated: CASSLGEGRETQYF.

This sequence joins TRBV7-2 and TRBJ2-7, with D perhaps matching TRBD2 (6 bases). This CDR3 has 14 amino acids. Germline V gene data show CDR1 as SGHTA and CDR2 as FQGNSA. With 4 bases removed from V and 0 bases from J, the gap between germline ends came to 10 bases. The CDR3 loop is CASSSGGDSYEQYF. In nucleotides, the CDR3 is TGTGCCAGCAGCTCCGGCGGGGACTCCTACGAGCAGTACTTC. The variable domain in full, with the rest retrieved from reference TRBV7-2 and TRBJ2-7, is GAGVSQSPSNKVTEKGKDVELRCDPISGHTALYWYRQSLGQGLEFLIYFQGNSAPDKSGLPSDRFSAERTGGSVSTLTIQRTQQEDSAVYLCASSSGGDSYEQYFGPGTRLTVT.

The chain is built from TRBV10-3 and TRBJ1-3; D is undetermined. CDR3 length equals 15 residues. V was pared by 11 bases and J by 0 bases, with 17 bases between. Germline lookup yields CDR1 ENHRY and CDR2 SYGVKD. In DNA, the CDR3 is TGTGCCCTAAGAGACCTGACACTCTCTGGAAACACCATATATTTT. Its protein product is CALRDLTLSGNTIYF.